This T cell receptor beta chain was recorded in a study of blood T cell repertoires in COVID-19. Study-wide background: Sources were T cells, B-cell-depleted T cells, or PBMCs; the material itself was cDNA or gDNA.

The CDR3 loop spans 15 amino acids. Trimming left V 0 bases short and J 3 bases short, with 11 bases between. CDR1 is LGHDT, CDR2 YNNKEL, per germline (reference sequence). Only in-frame clones appear in the TCRdb table, and some are missing; sequencing was by immunoSEQ multiplex PCR. Here the sample spans 100,000 to 150,000 clones, about four fifths being singletons. V is TRBV3-1 (or the pseudogene TRBV3-2) and J is TRBJ2-5; D is uncertain. This receptor was taken from a woman aged 80 or over with acute or convalescent COVID-19. The specimen was peripheral blood. CDR3 nucleotides: TGTGCCAGCAGCCAAGATCCTAACAGAGAAGAGACCCAGTACTTC. This gives the protein CASSQDPNREETQYF.